This T cell receptor beta chain was found in a study of CD8 T cells in ankylosing spondylitis (TCRdb year 2017). The study in broad terms: The study set out to find disease-linked TCR variants by profiling T cell receptor beta repertoires in ankylosing spondylitis patients and healthy donors. In total, the full study cohort was made up of roughly 100 healthy donors and 20 to 25 ankylosing spondylitis patients. Peripheral blood was sampled, and synovial fluid was also collected from ankylosing spondylitis patients. General findings and caveats noted by the study authors: A TCR beta motif of fewer than 10 highly homologous amino acid variants appeared characteristic of blood from ankylosing spondylitis patients. Significant enrichment of the disease-linked clones was reported in matched synovial fluid samples from ankylosing spondylitis patients. Some motif variants were previously reported in synovial fluid and blood of reactive arthritis patients, suggesting common disease-initiation mechanisms. The disease-linked clones showed a CD8+ phenotype and occurred at relatively low frequencies in peripheral blood.

On this clonotype: Its antigen remains unidentified. No base-level quality is on record; no much larger clone is a single base apart.

The germline ends are 12 bases apart after V is trimmed by 0 bases and J by 0 bases. Sequences SGHNT (CDR1) and YYREEE (CDR2) are obtained from the germline V gene (reference sequence). The CDR3 runs 16 amino acids, cysteine and phenylalanine included. Only the CDR3 portion is preserved as DNA: 48 bases, with reading frame beginning at the first base. Instrument on record: Illumina HiSeq 2500. Quantitative 5'-RACE with molecular barcodes was the method used to prepare the TCR beta libraries. The original methods were these. Disease-linked TCR variants were identified with a new computational method built on a probabilistic model of VDJ rearrangement. TCRdb reworked the public reads: Q25 trimming with fastp, MiXCR clone assembly, productive beta chains retained. Each CDR3 protein appears once, grouped with its most common genes and DNA. Clone size and V and J calls follow TCRdb, not the original study. Counted in this sample were a few hundred thousand distinct CDR3 sequences; around 20% of them appeared once. The ten largest clones take up roughly 8% of the sample.

The receptor comes from a male donor with ankylosing spondylitis or in good health (not recorded which). The rearrangement joined TRBV5-4 to TRBJ2-5; TRBD1 might be the D gene, on 5 matching bases. Input material: blood, either unsorted or a sorted T cell fraction (not recorded which). The CDR3 sequence is CASSLAGRADQETQYF. The DNA sequence is as follows: TGTGCCAGCAGCTTGGCCGGCAGGGCAGACCAAGAGACCCAGTACTTC.